Below, 22 T cell receptor beta chains from the same sample are listed, as sequenced in a study of T cells in Graves' hyperthyroidism and ophthalmopathy. Amplification of TCR beta CDR3 regions used RNA as the template. First-round RT-PCR with HTBI primers amplified the TCR CDR3 region. TCRdb independently ran MiXCR on the multiplex PCR reads; one entry per CDR3 protein. The sample has 350,000 to 400,000 distinct CDR3 sequences, approximately 17% seen once; the top ten hold 35% to 50%. Sequencing used blood. The receptors derive from a man aged 18 to 29 with Graves' ophthalmopathy.

J is TRBJ2-2 and V is TRBV4-1; possible D gene TRBD1, 5 bases. V dropped 1 base and J dropped 4 bases, with 13 bases sitting between them. The germline gives CDR1 MGHRA, CDR2 YSYEKL. The CDR3 is 16 residues long. Written as DNA, the CDR3 is TGCGCCAGCAGCCAAGGACAGAGTGTGAGCACCGGGGAGCTGTTTTTT. Translated, it gives CASSQGQSVSTGELFF.

In its sample, this clonotype was seen many times. The chain employs TRBV2 and TRBJ1-2, with D possibly matching TRBD1 (6 bases). Germline CDR1 and CDR2: SNHLY and FYNNEI. The CDR3 is made up of 14 amino acids. V gave up 2 bases and J gave up 6 bases, with 13 bases separating them. The CDR3 sequence: CASSESGAEDGYTF. The CDR3 region has the DNA TGTGCCAGCAGTGAATCAGGGGCAGAAGATGGCTACACCTTC.

This clonotype was seen repeatedly, ten times or more. The CDR3 region is CASKIGTPNYNEQFF. The CDR3 DNA reads TGTGCCAGCAAAATAGGGACTCCCAACTACAATGAGCAGTTCTTC. The rearrangement uses TRBV7-8 and TRBJ2-1, with D possibly TRBD2 on 6 matching bases. Trimming took off 7 bases at V and 3 bases at J, with 16 bases between the two ends. The CDR3 runs 15 residues. The V gene's germline CDR1 is SGHVS and CDR2 FQNEAQ.

In this sample, this clonotype turned up many times. This rearrangement joins TRBV12-3 or TRBV12-4 to TRBJ2-3, with 7 nucleotides matching TRBD1. The CDR3 has 15 amino acids. After removal of 5 bases from V and 8 bases from J, the junction contained 13 bases not matched to a gene. The CDR3 coding sequence is TGTGCCAGCAGTACCTCGGGACAGCACGGAGGTACGCAGTATTTT. Residues: CASSTSGQHGGTQYF.

In this sample, this clonotype turned up a few times. This sequence joins TRBV9 and TRBJ2-1, with TRBD2 identical over 10 bases. J lost 4 bases, V lost 3 bases, and 10 bases had no gene match. Per the germline V gene, CDR1 is SGDLS and CDR2 is YYNGEE. The CDR3 consists of 17 residues. CDR3 amino acids: CASSGFSGGASYNEQFF. The CDR3 nucleotides are TGTGCCAGCAGCGGATTCAGCGGGGGGGCATCTTACAATGAGCAGTTCTTC.

This clonotype came up many times. The rearrangement links TRBV5-1 to TRBJ2-1, with D possibly TRBD2 on 6 matching bases. Germline V gene sequence: CDR1 SGHRS, CDR2 YFSETQ. Deletions cut 5 bases from V and 5 bases from J, with 8 bases between. The CDR3 spans 12 residues. CDR3 nucleotide sequence: TGCGCCAGCAGAGGGGAGGACAATGAGCAGTTCTTC. Translated: CASRGEDNEQFF.

This clonotype was found once. The chain uses TRBV9 and TRBJ2-7; the match to TRBD2 covers 15 bases. This CDR3 is built from 16 residues. Unmatched junction bases numbered 4, after V lost 0 bases and J lost 6 bases. In germline, CDR1 is SGDLS, CDR2 YYNGEE. CDR3 sequence: CASSVGTSGGAGEQYF. CDR3 bases: TGTGCCAGCAGCGTAGGGACTAGCGGGGGGGCTGGCGAGCAGTACTTC.

The rearrangement uses TRBV6-1 and TRBJ2-2; TRBD2 might be the D (7 bases). Germline V gene sequence: CDR1 MNHNS, CDR2 SASEGT. The ends were cut back, 5 bases at V and 0 bases at J, with 16 bases in the middle. The CDR3 is 17 residues long. The CDR3 bases are TGTGCCAGCAGTAAGGGGGGGTACAGGGCGAACACCGGGGAGCTGTTTTTT. Protein: CASSKGGYRANTGELFF.

Concerning this clonotype: A much larger clone lies one base from this, so it may be a read error. The chain's CDR3 is CASSSGLAGDEELFF. The CDR3 bases are TGTGCCAGCAGCTCCGGACTAGCGGGGGACGAGGAGCTGTTTTTT. J is TRBJ2-2 and V is TRBV7-2; 13 bases map to TRBD2. Germline-derived CDR1 and CDR2 are SGHTA and FQGNSA. The CDR3 runs to 15 residues. With 4 bases clipped from V and 10 bases from J, the junction kept 6 bases outside the gene matches.

This clonotype was seen a handful of times. The chain is built from TRBV6-1 and TRBJ2-1, with D possibly called TRBD1 or TRBD2 (5 bases each). Between the trimmed V and J ends, which lost 3 bases and 0 bases, there was a span of 12 bases. Germline V CDR1 and CDR2: MNHNS, SASEGT. CDR3 length: 16 residues. CDR3 in amino acids: CASSDRDESSYNEQFF. CDR3 DNA sequence: TGTGCCAGCAGTGACAGGGACGAAAGCTCCTACAATGAGCAGTTCTTC.

The CDR3 here is CAGERGDGTGELFF. CDR3 in DNA: TGTGCCGGGGAGAGAGGGGACGGCACCGGGGAGCTGTTTTTT. V gene TRBV6-1 combines with J gene TRBJ2-2, with D tentatively TRBD1 or TRBD2 (5 bases each). The V gene lost 11 bases and the J gene lost 4 bases, with 17 bases spanning the gap. This CDR3 spans 14 amino acids. Germline V gene sequence: CDR1 MNHNS, CDR2 SASEGT.

In this sample, this clonotype turned up many times. The chain joins TRBV7-3 to TRBJ2-1; D possibly matches TRBD1 or TRBD2 (5 bases each). V lost 4 bases to trimming and J lost 9 bases, with 13 bases between them. Germline loops: CDR1 SGHTA, CDR2 FQGTGA. CDR3 length: 13 amino acids. CDR3: CASSWGSSTEQFF. In DNA, the CDR3 is TGTGCCAGCAGCTGGGGGAGCAGCACTGAGCAGTTCTTC.

This chain joins TRBV10-3 and TRBJ1-5; D is possibly TRBD1 (5 bases). The germline gives CDR1 ENHRY, CDR2 SYGVKD. The ends were cut back, 3 bases at V and 7 bases at J, with 16 bases in the middle. The CDR3 consists of 15 residues. The CDR3 region is CAISDGQGKGQPQHF. In DNA, the CDR3 is TGTGCCATCAGTGACGGGCAGGGAAAGGGACAGCCCCAGCATTTT.

The J gene is TRBJ1-5, the V gene TRBV5-1; possibly TRBD1 for D (5 bases). This CDR3 contains 14 residues. V was pared by 3 bases and J by 4 bases, with 11 bases between. Germline V gene sequence: CDR1 SGHRS, CDR2 YFSETQ. CDR3 sequence (DNA): TGCGCCAGCAGCTCGAGCGACAGAAATCAGCCCCAGCATTTT. It translates to CASSSSDRNQPQHF.

This clonotype was detected ten times or more. CDR3: CASSLLGQGPYNEQFF. The CDR3 nucleotides read TGTGCCAGCAGCTTATTGGGACAGGGTCCCTACAATGAGCAGTTCTTC. The V and J genes are TRBV7-8 and TRBJ2-1; 9 bases are a match to TRBD1. The CDR3 covers 16 residues. Trimming cost V 2 bases and J 2 bases; bases outside gene matches: 4. Germline V gene lookup returns CDR1 SGHVS and CDR2 FQNEAQ.

There are a few counts of this clonotype. The chain joins TRBV6-1 to TRBJ2-3; D tentatively fits TRBD1 or TRBD2 (5 bases each). From germline, CDR1 is MNHNS and CDR2 SASEGT. V was cut by 3 bases and J by 2 bases, with 12 bases left in between. The CDR3 is 15 amino acids. CDR3 bases: TGTGCCAGCAGTGAGGGGGTCTTCCACACAGATACGCAGTATTTT. Its protein product is CASSEGVFHTDTQYF.

This clonotype was observed many times. The genes are TRBV13 and TRBJ2-7; a possible D gene is TRBD1 (6 bases). Trimming took off 4 bases at V and 6 bases at J, with 13 bases between the two ends. This CDR3 contains 13 residues. Germline-derived CDR1 and CDR2 are PRHDT and FYEKMQ (reference sequence). The CDR3 region has the DNA TGTGCCAGCAGCTCACCTCAGGGGAGCGAGCAGTACTTC. It encodes CASSSPQGSEQYF.

The chain carries TRBV6-2 or TRBV6-3 and TRBJ2-1; 8 bases are a match to TRBD1. The germline gives CDR1 MNHEY, CDR2 SVGEGT. This CDR3 is built from 14 residues. The V gene end was trimmed by 4 bases and the J gene end by 5 bases; junction bases not matched to a gene: 4. CDR3 protein: CASSFGQGNNEQFF. As DNA, the CDR3 is TGTGCCAGCAGTTTTGGACAGGGAAACAATGAGCAGTTCTTC.

The chain couples TRBV20-1 to TRBJ2-1, with TRBD1 as a possible D gene (7 bases). The V gene's germline CDR1 is DFQATT and CDR2 SNEGSKA (reference sequence). The germline V and J ends were trimmed by 3 bases and 4 bases, with 16 bases remaining between them. CDR3 size: 15 residues. DNA of the CDR3: TGCAGTGCTAGGTCCCAGGGGGGTATGTACAATGAGCAGTTCTTC. Translation gives CSARSQGGMYNEQFF.

Concerning this clonotype: This clone may be a read error of a much larger clone one base away. This chain links TRBV5-1 with TRBJ2-7, with D possibly TRBD1 on 6 matching bases. The length of the CDR3 is 12 residues. Germline CDR1 and CDR2: SGHRS and YFSETQ. With 4 bases removed from V and 6 bases from J, the gap between germline ends came to 11 bases. The CDR3, as DNA: TGCGCCAGCAGCCAAACAGGGAGCGAGCAGTACTTC. Translating gives CASSQTGSEQYF.

The chain is built from TRBV6-5 and TRBJ2-7; tentative D call: TRBD1 (7 bases). The CDR3 runs to 15 residues. Germline V gives CDR1 MNHEY, CDR2 SVGAGI. Trimming took off 3 bases at V and 5 bases at J, with 17 bases between the two ends. The CDR3 DNA is TGTGCCAGCAGTTATAGCGGACAGGATTACGACGAGCAGTACTTC. Its translation is CASSYSGQDYDEQYF.

This clonotype was counted many times. The V call is TRBV28, the J call TRBJ1-2, with 9 positions matching TRBD1. V lost 5 bases to trimming and J lost 5 bases; unmatched junction nucleotides: 6. Per germline, CDR1 MDHEN and CDR2 SYDVKM. The CDR3 sequence is 14 residues long. CDR3 sequence reads: CASSLAGTGYGYTF. The CDR3 DNA follows: TGTGCCAGCAGTCTGGCCGGGACAGGGTATGGCTACACCTTC.